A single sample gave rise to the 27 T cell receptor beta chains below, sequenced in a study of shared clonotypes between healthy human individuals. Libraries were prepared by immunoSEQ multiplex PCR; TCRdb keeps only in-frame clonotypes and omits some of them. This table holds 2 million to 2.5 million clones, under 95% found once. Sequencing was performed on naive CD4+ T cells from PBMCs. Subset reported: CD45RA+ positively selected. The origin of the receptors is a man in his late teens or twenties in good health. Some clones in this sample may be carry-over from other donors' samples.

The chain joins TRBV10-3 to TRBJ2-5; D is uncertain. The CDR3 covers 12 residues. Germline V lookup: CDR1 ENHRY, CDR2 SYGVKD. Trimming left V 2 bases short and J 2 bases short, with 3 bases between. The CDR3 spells CAISERQETQYF. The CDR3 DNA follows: TGTGCCATCAGTGAGAGACAAGAGACCCAGTACTTC.

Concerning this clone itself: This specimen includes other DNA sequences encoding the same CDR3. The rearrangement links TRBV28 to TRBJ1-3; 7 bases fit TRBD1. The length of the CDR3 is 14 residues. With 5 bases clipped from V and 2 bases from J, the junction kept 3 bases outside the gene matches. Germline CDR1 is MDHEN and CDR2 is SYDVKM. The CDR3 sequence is CASSRDSTGNTIYF. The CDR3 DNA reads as TGTGCCAGCAGTCGGGACAGTACTGGAAACACCATATATTTT. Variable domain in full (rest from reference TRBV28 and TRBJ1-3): DVKVTQSSRYLVKRTGEKVFLECVQDMDHENMFWYRQDPGLGLRLIYFSYDVKMKEKGDIPEGYSVSREKKERFSLILESASTNQTSMYLCASSRDSTGNTIYFGEGSWLTVV.

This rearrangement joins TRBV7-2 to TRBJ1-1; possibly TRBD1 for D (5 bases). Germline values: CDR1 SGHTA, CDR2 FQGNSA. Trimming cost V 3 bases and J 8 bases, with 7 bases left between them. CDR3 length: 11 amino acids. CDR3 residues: CASSLRGEAFF. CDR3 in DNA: TGTGCCAGCAGCTTGAGGGGAGAAGCTTTCTTT.

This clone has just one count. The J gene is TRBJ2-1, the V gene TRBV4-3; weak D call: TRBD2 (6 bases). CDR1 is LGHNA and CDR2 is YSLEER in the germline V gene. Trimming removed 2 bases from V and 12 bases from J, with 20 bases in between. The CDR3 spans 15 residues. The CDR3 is CASSQNNAGSSGQFF. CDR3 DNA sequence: TGCGCCAGCAGCCAAAATAACGCCGGGAGTAGTGGGCAGTTCTTC.

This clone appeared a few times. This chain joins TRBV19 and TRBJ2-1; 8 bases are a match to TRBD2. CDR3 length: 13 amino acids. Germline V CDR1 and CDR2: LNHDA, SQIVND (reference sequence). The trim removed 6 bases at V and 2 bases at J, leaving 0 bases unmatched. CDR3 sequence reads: CASSGRAYNEQFF. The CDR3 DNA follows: TGTGCCAGTAGCGGGAGGGCCTACAATGAGCAGTTCTTC.

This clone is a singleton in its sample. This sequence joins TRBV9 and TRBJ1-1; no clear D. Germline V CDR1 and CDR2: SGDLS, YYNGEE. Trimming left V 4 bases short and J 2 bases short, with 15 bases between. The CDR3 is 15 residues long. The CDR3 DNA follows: TGTGCCAGCAGCCCTCGGGAAGGGTCAAACACTGAAGCTTTCTTT. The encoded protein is CASSPREGSNTEAFF.

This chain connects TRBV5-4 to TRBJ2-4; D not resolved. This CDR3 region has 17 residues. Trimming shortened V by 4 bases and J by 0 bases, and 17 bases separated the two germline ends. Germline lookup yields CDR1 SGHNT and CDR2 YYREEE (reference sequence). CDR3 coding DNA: TGTGCCAGCAGCCTTGGTGGGGAAGGACGAGCCAAAAACATTCAGTACTTC. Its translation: CASSLGGEGRAKNIQYF.

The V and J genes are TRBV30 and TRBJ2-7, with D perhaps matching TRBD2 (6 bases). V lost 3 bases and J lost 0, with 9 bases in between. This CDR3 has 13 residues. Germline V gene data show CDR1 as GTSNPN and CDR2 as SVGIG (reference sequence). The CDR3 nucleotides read TGTGCCTGGAGCTGGGGGGTCTCCTACGAGCAGTACTTC. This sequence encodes CAWSWGVSYEQYF.

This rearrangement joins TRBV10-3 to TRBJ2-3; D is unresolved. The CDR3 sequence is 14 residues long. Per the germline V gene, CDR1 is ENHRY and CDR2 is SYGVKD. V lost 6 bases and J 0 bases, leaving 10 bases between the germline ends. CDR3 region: CAIRAAASTDTQYF. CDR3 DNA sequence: TGTGCCATCAGGGCTGCGGCTAGCACAGATACGCAGTATTTT.

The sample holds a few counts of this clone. The DNA for the CDR3 is TGTGCCAGCAGCTCCTTCAAGACCTCTGGGGCCAACGTCCTGACTTTC. Its protein product is CASSSFKTSGANVLTF. V usage is TRBV7-3 and J usage is TRBJ2-6, with D uncertain. V was shortened by 4 bases and J by 0 bases, with 10 bases between the two germline ends. CDR1 and CDR2 (germline): SGHTA, FQGTGA. The CDR3 contains 16 residues.

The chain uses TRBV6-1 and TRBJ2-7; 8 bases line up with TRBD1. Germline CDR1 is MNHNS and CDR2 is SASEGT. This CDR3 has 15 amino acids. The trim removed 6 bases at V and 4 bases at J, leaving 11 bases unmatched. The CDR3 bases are TGTGCCAGCAGGACCAAGAGGGACAGGAATTACGAGCAGTACTTC. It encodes CASRTKRDRNYEQYF.

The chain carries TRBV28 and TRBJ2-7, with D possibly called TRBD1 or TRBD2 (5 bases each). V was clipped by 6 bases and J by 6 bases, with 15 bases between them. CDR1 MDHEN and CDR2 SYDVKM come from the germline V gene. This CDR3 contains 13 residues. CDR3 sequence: CASSGAGRGEQYF. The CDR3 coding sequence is TGTGCCAGCAGCGGGGCAGGGCGCGGCGAGCAGTACTTC.

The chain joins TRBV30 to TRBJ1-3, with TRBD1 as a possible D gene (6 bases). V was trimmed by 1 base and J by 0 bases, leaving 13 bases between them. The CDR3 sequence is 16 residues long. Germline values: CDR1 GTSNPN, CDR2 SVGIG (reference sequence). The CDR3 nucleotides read TGTGCCTGGAGTGAGTTAGGGGGTGGCTCTGGAAACACCATATATTTT. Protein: CAWSELGGGSGNTIYF.

CDR3 loop: CATSIGLSSYNEQFF. CDR3 bases: TGTGCCACCAGCATTGGTCTAAGCTCCTACAATGAGCAGTTCTTC. The chain couples TRBV15 to TRBJ2-1; no clear D gene. CDR1 and CDR2 from the germline V gene are LNHNV and YYDKDF (reference sequence). V dropped 4 bases and J dropped 0 bases, with 10 bases sitting between them. The CDR3 is 15 amino acids.

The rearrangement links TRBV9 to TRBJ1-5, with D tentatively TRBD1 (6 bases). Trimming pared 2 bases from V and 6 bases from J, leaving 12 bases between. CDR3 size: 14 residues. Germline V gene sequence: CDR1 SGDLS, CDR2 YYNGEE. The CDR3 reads CASSVGEGGQPQHF. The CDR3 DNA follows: TGTGCCAGCAGCGTCGGAGAGGGGGGTCAGCCCCAGCATTTT.

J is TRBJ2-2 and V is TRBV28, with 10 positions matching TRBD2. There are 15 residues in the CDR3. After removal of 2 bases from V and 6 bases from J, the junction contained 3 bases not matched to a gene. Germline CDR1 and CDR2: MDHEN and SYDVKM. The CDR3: CASSLIGTSAGELFF. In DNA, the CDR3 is TGTGCCAGCAGTTTAATTGGGACTAGCGCCGGGGAGCTGTTTTTT.

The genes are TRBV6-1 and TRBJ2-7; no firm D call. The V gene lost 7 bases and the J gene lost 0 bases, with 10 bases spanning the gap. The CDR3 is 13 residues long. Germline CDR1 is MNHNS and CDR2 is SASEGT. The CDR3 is CASNIYRSYEQYF. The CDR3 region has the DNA TGTGCCAGCAACATCTACCGCTCCTACGAGCAGTACTTC.

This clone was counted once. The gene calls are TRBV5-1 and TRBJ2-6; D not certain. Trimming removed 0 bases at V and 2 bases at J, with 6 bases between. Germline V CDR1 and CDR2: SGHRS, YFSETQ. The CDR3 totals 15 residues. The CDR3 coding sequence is TGCGCCAGCAGCTTGGTCATAACTGGGGCCAACGTCCTGACTTTC. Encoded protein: CASSLVITGANVLTF.

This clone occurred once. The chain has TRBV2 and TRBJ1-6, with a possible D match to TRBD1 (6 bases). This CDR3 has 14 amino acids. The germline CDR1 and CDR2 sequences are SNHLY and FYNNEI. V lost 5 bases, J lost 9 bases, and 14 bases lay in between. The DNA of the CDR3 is TGTGCCAGCAGTCCCAGACAGGTTATTTCACCCCTCCACTTT. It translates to CASSPRQVISPLHF.

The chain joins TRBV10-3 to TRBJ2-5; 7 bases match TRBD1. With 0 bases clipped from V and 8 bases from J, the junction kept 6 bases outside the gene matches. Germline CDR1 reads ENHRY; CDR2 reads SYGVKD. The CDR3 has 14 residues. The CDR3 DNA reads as TGTGCCATCAGTGAGTCGACAGGGACCTTAACCCAGTACTTC. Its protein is CAISESTGTLTQYF.

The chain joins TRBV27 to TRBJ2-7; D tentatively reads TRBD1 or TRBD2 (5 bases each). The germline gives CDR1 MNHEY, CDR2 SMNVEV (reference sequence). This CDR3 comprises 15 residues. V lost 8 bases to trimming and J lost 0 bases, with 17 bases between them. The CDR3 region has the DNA TGTGCCAGCCCTTTCCGGGACGGGTACTCCTACGAGCAGTACTTC. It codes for CASPFRDGYSYEQYF.

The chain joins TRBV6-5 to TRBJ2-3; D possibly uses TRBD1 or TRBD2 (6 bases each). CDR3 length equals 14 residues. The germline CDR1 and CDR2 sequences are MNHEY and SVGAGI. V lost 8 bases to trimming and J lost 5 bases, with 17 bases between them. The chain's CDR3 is CASGGGGRGDTQYF. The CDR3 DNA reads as TGTGCCAGCGGTGGAGGGGGGCGGGGAGATACGCAGTATTTT.

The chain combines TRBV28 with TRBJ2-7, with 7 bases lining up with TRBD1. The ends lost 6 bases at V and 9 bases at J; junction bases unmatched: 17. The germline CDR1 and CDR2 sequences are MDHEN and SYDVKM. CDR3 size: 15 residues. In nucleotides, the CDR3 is TGTGCCAGCAGACCCTCCGACAGGGATTTTAGTTGGCAGTACTTC. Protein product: CASRPSDRDFSWQYF. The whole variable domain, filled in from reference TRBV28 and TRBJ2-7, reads DVKVTQSSRYLVKRTGEKVFLECVQDMDHENMFWYRQDPGLGLRLIYFSYDVKMKEKGDIPEGYSVSREKKERFSLILESASTNQTSMYLCASRPSDRDFSWQYFGPGTRLTVT.

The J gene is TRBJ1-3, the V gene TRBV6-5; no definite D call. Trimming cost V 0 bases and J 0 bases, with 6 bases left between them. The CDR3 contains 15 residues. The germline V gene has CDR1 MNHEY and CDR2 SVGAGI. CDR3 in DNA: TGTGCCAGCAGTTACTCGAAGGTCTCTGGAAACACCATATATTTT. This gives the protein CASSYSKVSGNTIYF.

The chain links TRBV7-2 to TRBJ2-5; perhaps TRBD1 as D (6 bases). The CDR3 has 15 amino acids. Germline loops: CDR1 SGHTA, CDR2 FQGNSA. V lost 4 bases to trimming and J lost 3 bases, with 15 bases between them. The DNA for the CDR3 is TGTGCCAGCAGCTACTACAGGGCCAGGGAAGAGACCCAGTACTTC. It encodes CASSYYRAREETQYF.

CDR3 amino acids: CASSNPRSGRAGSSTDTQYF. The CDR3, as DNA: TGTGCCAGCAGCAACCCTCGGAGCGGGAGGGCCGGATCTAGCACAGATACGCAGTATTTT. The chain recombines TRBV7-6 with TRBJ2-3; 10 bases match TRBD2. After removal of 5 bases from V and 0 bases from J, the junction contained 17 bases not matched to a gene. The CDR3 covers 20 residues. The germline gives CDR1 SGHVS, CDR2 FNYEAQ.

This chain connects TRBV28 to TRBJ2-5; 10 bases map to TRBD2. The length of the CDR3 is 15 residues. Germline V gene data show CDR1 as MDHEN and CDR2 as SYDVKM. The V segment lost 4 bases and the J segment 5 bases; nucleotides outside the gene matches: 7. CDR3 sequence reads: CASSSQRGGLETQYF. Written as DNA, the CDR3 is TGTGCCAGCAGTTCCCAGCGGGGGGGCCTGGAGACCCAGTACTTC.